The clone carrying this T cell receptor beta chain was detected a few times. Its antigen is as yet unknown. The read is 3 residues too short to cover the CDR3 end, so that end is filled in from the germline J gene. Each donor provided about 4.5 to 8.5 ml of heparinized whole blood. This sample stems from a study of T cell clonality in common variable immunodeficiency. Overall study results and limits: Common variable immunodeficiency TCR beta sequences reportedly had fewer deletions and N-nucleotide insertions.

The assay was immunoSEQ multiplex PCR, and TCRdb's table has in-frame clones only and misses some. The sample has about 23,000 clones, none seen only once. Germline V gives CDR1 DFQATT, CDR2 SNEGSKA (reference sequence). The CDR3 loop spans 17 amino acids. J was trimmed by 1 base and V by 6 bases; bases with no gene match: 6. Sequencing was performed on peripheral blood mononuclear cells. V usage is TRBV20-1 and J usage is TRBJ2-1, with 16 bases identical to TRBD2. This TCR was sampled from a human donor with common variable immunodeficiency. The part of the CDR3 DNA that was read is TGCAGTGCAACGGGACTAGCGGGAGGGATATCCTACAATGAG. As protein: CSATGLAGGISYNE. The whole CDR3 sequence is CSATGLAGGISYNEQFF.